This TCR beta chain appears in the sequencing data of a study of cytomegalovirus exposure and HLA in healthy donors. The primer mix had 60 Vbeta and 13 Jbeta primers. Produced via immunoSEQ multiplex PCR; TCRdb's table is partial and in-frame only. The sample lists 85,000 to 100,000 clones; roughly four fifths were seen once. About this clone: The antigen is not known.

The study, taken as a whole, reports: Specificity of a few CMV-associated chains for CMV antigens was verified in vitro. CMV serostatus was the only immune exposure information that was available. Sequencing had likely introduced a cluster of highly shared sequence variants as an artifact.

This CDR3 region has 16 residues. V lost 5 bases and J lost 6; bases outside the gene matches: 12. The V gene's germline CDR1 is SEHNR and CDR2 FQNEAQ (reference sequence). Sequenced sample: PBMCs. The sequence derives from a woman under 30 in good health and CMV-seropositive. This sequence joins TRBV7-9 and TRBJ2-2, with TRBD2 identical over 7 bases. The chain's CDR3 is CASSGLTSSYPGELFF. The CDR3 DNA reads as TGTGCCAGCAGCGGTTTGACTAGCTCCTATCCCGGGGAGCTGTTTTTT. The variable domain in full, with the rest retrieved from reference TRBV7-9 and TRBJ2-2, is DTGVSQNPRHKITKRGQNVTFRCDPISEHNRLYWYRQTLGQGPEFLTYFQNEAQLEKSRLLSDRFSAERPKGSFSTLEIQRTEQGDSAMYLCASSGLTSSYPGELFFGEGSRLTVL.